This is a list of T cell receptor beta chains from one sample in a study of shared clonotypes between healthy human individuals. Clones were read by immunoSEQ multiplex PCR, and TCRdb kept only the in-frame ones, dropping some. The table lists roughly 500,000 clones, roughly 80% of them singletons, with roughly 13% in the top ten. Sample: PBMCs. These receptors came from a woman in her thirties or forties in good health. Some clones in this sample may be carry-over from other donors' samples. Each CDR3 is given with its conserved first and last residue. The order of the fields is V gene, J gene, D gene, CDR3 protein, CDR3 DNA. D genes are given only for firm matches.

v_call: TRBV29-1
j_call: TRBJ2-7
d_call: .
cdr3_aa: CSAYYNEQYF
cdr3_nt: TGCAGCGCCTATTATAACGAGCAGTACTTC

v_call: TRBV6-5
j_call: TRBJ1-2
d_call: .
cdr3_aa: CASSYTGLGYTF
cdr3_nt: TGTGCCAGCAGTTACACTGGCTTGGGCTACACCTTC

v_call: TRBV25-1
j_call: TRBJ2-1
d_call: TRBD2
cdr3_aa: CASSESTGLAKNEQFF
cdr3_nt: TGTGCCAGCAGTGAATCCACCGGACTAGCTAAAAATGAGCAGTTCTTC

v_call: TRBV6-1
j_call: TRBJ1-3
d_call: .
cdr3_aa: CASSENVALGGNTIYF
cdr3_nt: TGTGCCAGCAGTGAAAACGTAGCCTTAGGTGGAAACACCATATATTTT

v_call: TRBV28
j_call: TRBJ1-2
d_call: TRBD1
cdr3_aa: CASSSGQGSGYTF
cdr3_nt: TGTGCCAGCAGTTCCGGACAGGGAAGTGGCTACACCTTC

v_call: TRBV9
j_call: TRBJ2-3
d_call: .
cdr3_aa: CASSATGSMDF
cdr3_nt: TGTGCCAGCAGCGCGACCGGGAGCATGGATTTT

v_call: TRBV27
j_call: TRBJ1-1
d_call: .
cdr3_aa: CASGQVRVMNTEAFF
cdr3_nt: TGTGCCAGCGGCCAAGTCAGGGTCATGAACACTGAAGCTTTCTTT

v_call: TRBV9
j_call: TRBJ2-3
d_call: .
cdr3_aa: CASSEGISTDTQYF
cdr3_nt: TGTGCCAGCAGCGAAGGGATAAGCACAGATACGCAGTATTTT

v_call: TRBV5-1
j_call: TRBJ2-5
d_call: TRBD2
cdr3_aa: CASSLLTSVSEETQYF
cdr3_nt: TGCGCCAGCAGCTTGCTGACTAGCGTCTCTGAGGAGACCCAGTACTTC

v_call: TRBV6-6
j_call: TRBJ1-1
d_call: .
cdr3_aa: CATARGANTEAFF
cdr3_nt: TGTGCCACCGCCAGGGGCGCGAACACTGAAGCTTTCTTT

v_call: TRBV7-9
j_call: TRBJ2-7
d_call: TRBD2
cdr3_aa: CASSLGLAGGYEQYF
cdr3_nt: TGTGCCAGCAGCTTAGGACTAGCGGGAGGATACGAGCAGTACTTC

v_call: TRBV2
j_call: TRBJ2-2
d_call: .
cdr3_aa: CASSNWVTGELFF
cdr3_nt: TGTGCCAGCAGTAACTGGGTCACCGGGGAGCTGTTTTTT

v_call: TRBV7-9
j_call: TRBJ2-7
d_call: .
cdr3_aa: CASSLDSPYEQYF
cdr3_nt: TGTGCCAGCAGCTTAGACAGCCCCTACGAGCAGTACTTC

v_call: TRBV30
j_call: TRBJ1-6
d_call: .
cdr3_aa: CAWRGWSYNSPLHF
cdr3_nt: TGTGCCTGGAGGGGGTGGTCCTATAATTCACCCCTCCACTTT

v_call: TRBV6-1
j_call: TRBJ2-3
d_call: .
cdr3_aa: CASSEIIDTQYF
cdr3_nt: TGTGCCAGCAGTGAAATCATAGATACGCAGTATTTT

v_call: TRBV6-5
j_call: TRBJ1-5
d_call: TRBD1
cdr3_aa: CASSLDRWQPQHF
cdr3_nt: TGTGCCAGCAGTTTGGACAGGTGGCAGCCCCAGCATTTT

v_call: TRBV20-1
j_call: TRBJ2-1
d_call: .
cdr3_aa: CSATHNEQFF
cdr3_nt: TGCAGTGCTACCCACAATGAGCAGTTCTTC